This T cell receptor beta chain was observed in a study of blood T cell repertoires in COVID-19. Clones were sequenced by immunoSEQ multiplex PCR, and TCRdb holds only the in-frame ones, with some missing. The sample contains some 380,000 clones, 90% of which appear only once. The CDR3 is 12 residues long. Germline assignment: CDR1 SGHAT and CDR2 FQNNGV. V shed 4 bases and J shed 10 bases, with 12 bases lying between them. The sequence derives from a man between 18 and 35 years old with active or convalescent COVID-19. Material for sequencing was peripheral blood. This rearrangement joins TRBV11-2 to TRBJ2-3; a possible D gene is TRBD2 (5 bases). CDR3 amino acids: CASSSSIMAQYF. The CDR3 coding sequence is TGTGCCAGCAGCTCTAGCATAATGGCGCAGTATTTT. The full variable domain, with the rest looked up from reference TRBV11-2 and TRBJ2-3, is EAGVAQSPRYKIIEKRQSVAFWCNPISGHATLYWYQQILGQGPKLLIQFQNNGVVDDSQLPKDRFSAERLKGVDSTLKIQPAKLEDSAVYLCASSSSIMAQYFGPGTRLTVL.